The present T cell receptor (beta chain) was sequenced within a study of memory CD4+ T cells and cytomegalovirus serostatus. The CDR3 is 16 residues long. CDR1 and CDR2 from the germline V gene are MDHEN and SYDVKM. V was pared by 5 bases and J by 6 bases, with 10 bases of the junction left unmatched. Data came from immunoSEQ multiplex PCR; TCRdb stores just in-frame clones and leaves some out. The sample holds 30,000 to 40,000 clones, around 78% seen once. Single viable CD3+CD4+CD8-CD45RO+ cells were sorted as the memory CD4+ T cells. The specimen was memory CD4+ T cells from blood. V gene TRBV28 combines with J gene TRBJ2-2; 9 bases match TRBD2. This sequence was found in an adult in good health and CMV-seronegative. CDR3 sequence: CASSLAGAGGPGELFF. Here the CDR3 DNA reads TGTGCCAGCAGTCTCGCCGGGGCGGGGGGGCCCGGGGAGCTGTTTTTT.